The TCR beta chain under discussion was sequenced for a study of cytomegalovirus exposure and HLA in healthy donors. Whole-study results and caveats: A later analysis linked a missense DCLRE1C variant to TCR beta V- and J-gene trimming. Confirmation in vitro established that a few CMV-associated chains were specific for CMV antigens. The authors listed 150 to 200 TCR beta chains as cytomegalovirus-associated. In all likelihood, a cluster of highly shared sequence variants was a sequencing artifact.

PCR used 60 Vbeta primers and 13 Jbeta primers. TCRdb keeps only in-frame clones here, not all; method: immunoSEQ multiplex PCR. The sample has approximately 160,000 clones, around 80% seen once. This clone came up once. Its specificity is unknown. The length of the CDR3 is 13 residues. V gave up 5 bases and J gave up 7 bases, with 13 bases separating them. Germline CDR1 SGHTA, CDR2 FQGNSA. J is TRBJ2-3 and V is TRBV7-2; D is perhaps TRBD2 (5 bases). This receptor was identified in a woman between 45 and 60 years old in good health and CMV-seropositive. The source material was PBMCs. The CDR3 spells CASSTDSVNTQYF. DNA for the CDR3: TGTGCCAGCAGCACGGACTCCGTGAATACGCAGTATTTT.